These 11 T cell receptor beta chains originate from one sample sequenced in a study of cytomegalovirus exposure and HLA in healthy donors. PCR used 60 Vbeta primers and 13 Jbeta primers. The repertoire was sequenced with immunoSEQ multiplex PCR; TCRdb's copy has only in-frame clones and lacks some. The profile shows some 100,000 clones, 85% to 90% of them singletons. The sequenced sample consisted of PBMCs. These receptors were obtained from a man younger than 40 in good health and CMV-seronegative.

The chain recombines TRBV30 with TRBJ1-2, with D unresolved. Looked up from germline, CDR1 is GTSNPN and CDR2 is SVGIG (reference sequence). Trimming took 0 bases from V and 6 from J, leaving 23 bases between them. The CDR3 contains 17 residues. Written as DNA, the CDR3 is TGTGCCTGGAGTGTTCTTTTTCTGACTAGTTCTAAAGATGGCTACACCTTC. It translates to CAWSVLFLTSSKDGYTF.

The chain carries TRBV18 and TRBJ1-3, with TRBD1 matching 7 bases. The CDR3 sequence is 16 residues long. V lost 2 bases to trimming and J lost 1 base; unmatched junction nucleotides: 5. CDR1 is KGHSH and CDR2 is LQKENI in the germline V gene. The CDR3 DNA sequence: TGTGCCAGCTCACCATCGACAGGGAGGTCTGGAAACACCATATATTTT. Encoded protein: CASSPSTGRSGNTIYF.

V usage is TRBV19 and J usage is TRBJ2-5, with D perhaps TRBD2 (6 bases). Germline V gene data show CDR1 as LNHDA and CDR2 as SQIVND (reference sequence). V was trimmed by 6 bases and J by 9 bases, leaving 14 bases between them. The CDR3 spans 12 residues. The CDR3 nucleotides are TGTGCCAGTAGGGACGGAGGGGTTTCCCAGTACTTC. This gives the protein CASRDGGVSQYF.

CDR3 loop: CASSLLSSGSYEQYF. In DNA, the CDR3 is TGTGCCAGCAGCTTACTATCTAGCGGGAGCTACGAGCAGTACTTC. This rearrangement joins TRBV7-8 to TRBJ2-7; 10 bases match TRBD2. J lost 3 bases, V lost 2 bases, and 4 bases had no gene match. The CDR3 runs to 15 residues. Germline-derived CDR1 and CDR2 are SGHVS and FQNEAQ. The entire variable domain, with the rest obtained from reference TRBV7-8 and TRBJ2-7, is as follows: GAGVSQSPRYKVAKRGQDVALRCDPISGHVSLFWYQQALGQGPEFLTYFQNEAQLDKSGLPSDRFFAERPEGSVSTLKIQRTQQEDSAVYLCASSLLSSGSYEQYFGPGTRLTVT.

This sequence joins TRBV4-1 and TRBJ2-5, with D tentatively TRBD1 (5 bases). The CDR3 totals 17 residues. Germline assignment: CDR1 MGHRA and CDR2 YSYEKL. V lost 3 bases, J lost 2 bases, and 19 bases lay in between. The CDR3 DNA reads TGCGCCAGCAGCCACCAGACATATACAGGATATCAAGAGACCCAGTACTTC. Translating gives CASSHQTYTGYQETQYF.

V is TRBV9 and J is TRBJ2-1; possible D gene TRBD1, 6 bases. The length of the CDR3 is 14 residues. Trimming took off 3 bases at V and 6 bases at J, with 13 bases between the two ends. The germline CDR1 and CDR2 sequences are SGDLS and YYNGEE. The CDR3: CASSARRGFNEQFF. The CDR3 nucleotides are TGTGCCAGCAGCGCCCGCAGGGGCTTCAATGAGCAGTTCTTC.

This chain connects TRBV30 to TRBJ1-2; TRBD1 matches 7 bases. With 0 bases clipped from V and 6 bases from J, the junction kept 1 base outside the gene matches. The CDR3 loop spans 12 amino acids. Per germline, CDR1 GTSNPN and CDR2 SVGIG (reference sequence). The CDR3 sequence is CAWSVGGHGYTF. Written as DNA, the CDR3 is TGTGCCTGGAGTGTAGGGGGCCATGGCTACACCTTC. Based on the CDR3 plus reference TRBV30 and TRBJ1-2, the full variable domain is SQTIHQWPATLVQPVGSPLSLECTVEGTSNPNLYWYRQAAGRGLQLLFYSVGIGQISSEVPQNLSASRPQDRQFILSSKKLLLSDSGFYLCAWSVGGHGYTFGSGTRLTVV.

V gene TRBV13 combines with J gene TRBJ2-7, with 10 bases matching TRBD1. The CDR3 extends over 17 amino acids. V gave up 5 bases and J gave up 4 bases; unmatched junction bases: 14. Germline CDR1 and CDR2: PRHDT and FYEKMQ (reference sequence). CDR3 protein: CASSGSGGDRGSYEQYF. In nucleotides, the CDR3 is TGTGCCAGCAGCGGAAGTGGTGGGGACAGGGGTTCTTACGAGCAGTACTTC.

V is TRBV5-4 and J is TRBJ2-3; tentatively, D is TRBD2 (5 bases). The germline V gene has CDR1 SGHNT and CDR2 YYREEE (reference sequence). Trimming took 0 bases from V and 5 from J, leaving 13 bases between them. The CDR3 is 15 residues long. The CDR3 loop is CASSLGTRGLDTQYF. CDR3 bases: TGTGCCAGCAGCTTGGGTACTAGAGGACTAGATACGCAGTATTTT.

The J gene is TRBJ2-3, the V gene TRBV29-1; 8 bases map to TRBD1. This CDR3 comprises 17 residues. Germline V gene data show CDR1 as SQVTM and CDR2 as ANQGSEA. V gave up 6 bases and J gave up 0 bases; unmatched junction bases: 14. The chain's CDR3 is CSVPSRQGPISTDTQYF. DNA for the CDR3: TGCAGCGTCCCATCTCGACAGGGGCCCATTAGCACAGATACGCAGTATTTT.

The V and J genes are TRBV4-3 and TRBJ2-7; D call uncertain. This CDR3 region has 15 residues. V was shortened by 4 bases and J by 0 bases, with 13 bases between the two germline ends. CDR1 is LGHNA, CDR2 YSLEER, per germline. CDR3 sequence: CASSLRTYPSYEQYF. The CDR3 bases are TGCGCCAGCAGCCTCCGAACTTATCCCTCCTACGAGCAGTACTTC.